This T cell receptor beta chain was observed in a study of shared clonotypes between healthy human individuals. Whole-study context: The study drew on a couple of women and a few men aged 18 to 49 as donors. Study findings and constraints: Large depth notwithstanding, sorted-subset sequencing proved incomplete by rarefaction.

Genomic DNA of every subset was divided equally among multiple immunoSEQ plates. Using immunoSEQ multiplex PCR, the repertoire was profiled, and TCRdb retains in-frame clones only, with some absent. The sample consists of 2 million to 2.5 million clones, approximately 94% of them appearing once. Between the trimmed V and J ends, which lost 1 base and 1 base, there was a span of 8 bases. Looked up from germline, CDR1 is SGHDN and CDR2 is FVKESK. This CDR3 spans 14 amino acids. Donors included only healthy HIV-negative adults lacking recent acute infections or vaccinations. Regarding this clone: Its antigen remains unknown.

The chain combines TRBV14 with TRBJ2-7; D is possibly TRBD1 (5 bases). Sequenced material: naive CD4+ T cells sorted from blood. Documented subset: CD45RA+ positively selected. This TCR was recovered from a man aged 18 to 35 in good health. The CDR3 nucleotides are TGTGCCAGCAGCCAAGCCAGGGTATCCTACGAGCAGTACTTC. This gives the protein CASSQARVSYEQYF.